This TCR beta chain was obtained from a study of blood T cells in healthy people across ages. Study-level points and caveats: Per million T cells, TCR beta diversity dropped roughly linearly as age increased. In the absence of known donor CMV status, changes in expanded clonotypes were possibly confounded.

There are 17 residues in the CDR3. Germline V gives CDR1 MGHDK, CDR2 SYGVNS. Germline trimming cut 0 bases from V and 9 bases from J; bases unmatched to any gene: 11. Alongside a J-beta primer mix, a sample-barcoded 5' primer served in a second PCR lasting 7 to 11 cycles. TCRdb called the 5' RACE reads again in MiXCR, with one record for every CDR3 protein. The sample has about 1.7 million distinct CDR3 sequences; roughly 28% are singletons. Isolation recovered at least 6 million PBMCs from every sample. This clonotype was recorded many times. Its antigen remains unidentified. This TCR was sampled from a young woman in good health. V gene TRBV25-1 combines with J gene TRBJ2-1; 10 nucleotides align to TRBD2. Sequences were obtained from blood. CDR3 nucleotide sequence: TGTGCCAGCAGTGAATATATGAGTGGGACTAGCGAAAGTGAGCAGTTCTTC. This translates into CASSEYMSGTSESEQFF.